This entry concerns a single TCR beta chain. Clones were read by immunoSEQ multiplex PCR, and TCRdb kept only the in-frame ones, dropping some. The data contain around 37,000 clones, over 80% of them singletons. This sample was included in a study of PD-1 blockade in mismatch repair-deficient tumors. This CDR3 is 15 amino acids long. V shed 3 bases, J shed 8 bases, and the junction held 11 bases outside the gene matches. Germline-derived CDR1 and CDR2 are SGHNT and YYREEE (reference sequence). V gene TRBV5-4 combines with J gene TRBJ2-4; 7 bases agree with TRBD1. The receptor comes from an adult with mismatch repair-deficient cancer. The sample was PBMCs, taken approximately 9 months after starting pembrolizumab. CDR3 in amino acids: CASSSDFDRAHIQYF. The CDR3 region has the DNA TGTGCCAGCAGCTCAGACTTCGACAGGGCCCACATTCAGTACTTC. Complete variable domain (other parts from reference TRBV5-4 and TRBJ2-4): ETGVTQSPTHLIKTRGQQVTLRCSSQSGHNTVSWYQQALGQGPQFIFQYYREEENGRGNFPPRFSGLQFPNYSSELNVNALELDDSALYLCASSSDFDRAHIQYFGAGTRLSVL.